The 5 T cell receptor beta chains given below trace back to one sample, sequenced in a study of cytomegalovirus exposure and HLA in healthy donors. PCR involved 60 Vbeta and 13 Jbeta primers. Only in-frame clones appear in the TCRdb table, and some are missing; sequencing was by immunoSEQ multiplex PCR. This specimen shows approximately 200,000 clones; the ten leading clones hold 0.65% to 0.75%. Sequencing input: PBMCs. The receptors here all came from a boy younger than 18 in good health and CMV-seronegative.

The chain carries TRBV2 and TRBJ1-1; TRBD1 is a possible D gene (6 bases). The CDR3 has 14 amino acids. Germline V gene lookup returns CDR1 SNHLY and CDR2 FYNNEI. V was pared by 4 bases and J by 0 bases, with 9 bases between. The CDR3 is CASSVTGMNTEAFF. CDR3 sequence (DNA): TGTGCCAGCAGTGTCACAGGGATGAACACTGAAGCTTTCTTT.

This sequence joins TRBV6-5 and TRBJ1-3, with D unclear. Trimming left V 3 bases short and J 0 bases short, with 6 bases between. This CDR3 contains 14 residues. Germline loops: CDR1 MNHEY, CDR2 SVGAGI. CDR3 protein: CASSYESSGNTIYF. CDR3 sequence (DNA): TGTGCCAGCAGTTATGAGTCCTCTGGAAACACCATATATTTT.

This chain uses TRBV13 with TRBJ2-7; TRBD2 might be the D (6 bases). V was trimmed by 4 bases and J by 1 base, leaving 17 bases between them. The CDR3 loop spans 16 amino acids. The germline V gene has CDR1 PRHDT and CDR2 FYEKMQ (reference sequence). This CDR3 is CASSSLGGKGSYEQYF. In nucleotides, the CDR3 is TGTGCCAGCAGCTCTTTGGGAGGAAAGGGATCCTACGAGCAGTACTTC. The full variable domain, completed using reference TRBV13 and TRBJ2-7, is AAGVIQSPRHLIKEKRETATLKCYPIPRHDTVYWYQQGPGQDPQFLISFYEKMQSDKGSIPDRFSAQQFSDYHSELNMSSLELGDSALYFCASSSLGGKGSYEQYFGPGTRLTVT.

The CDR3 DNA is TGTGCCAGCTCACCAGACAGGGAGGCCCAGCATTTT. Amino acids: CASSPDREAQHF. The V and J genes are TRBV18 and TRBJ1-5; 7 bases line up with TRBD1. This CDR3 region has 12 residues. V gave up 2 bases and J gave up 11 bases; unmatched junction bases: 3. Germline CDR1 and CDR2: KGHSH and LQKENI.

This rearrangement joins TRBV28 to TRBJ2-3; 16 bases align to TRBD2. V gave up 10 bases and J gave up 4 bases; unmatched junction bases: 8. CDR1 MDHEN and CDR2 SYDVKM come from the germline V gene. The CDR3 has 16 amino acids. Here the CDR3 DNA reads TGTGCCACCACGGGACTAGCGGGGGGGCAAGCAGATACGCAGTATTTT. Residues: CATTGLAGGQADTQYF.